These 7 T cell receptor beta chains were sequenced from one sample in a study of T-cell reconstitution after alpha-beta-depleted transplantation in children. The library targeted TCRbeta and was prepared with unique molecular identifiers. From the PCR reads, TCRdb called clonotypes with MiXCR, one entry per CDR3 protein. The sample contains hundreds of thousands of distinct CDR3 sequences, around a sixth of which appear only once. The specimen was PBMCs from the stem cell graft donor, collected from the stem cell graft. The origin of the receptors is a human donor who donated a stem cell graft to a child with acute myeloid leukemia.

This clonotype occurred many times. CDR3 region: CASSPSGPGRGAAFF. The CDR3 coding sequence is TGTGCCAGCAGCCCTTCCGGCCCAGGGCGAGGTGCAGCTTTCTTT. The V call is TRBV6-1, the J call TRBJ1-1; TRBD1 might be the D (5 bases). The CDR3 contains 15 residues. From germline, CDR1 is MNHNS and CDR2 SASEGT. The ends were cut back, 6 bases at V and 10 bases at J, with 24 bases in the middle.

This clonotype has a handful of counts. The gene calls are TRBV20-1 and TRBJ1-3, with 7 nucleotides matching TRBD1. J was trimmed by 0 bases and V by 6 bases; bases with no gene match: 11. The CDR3 length is 16 residues. The germline V gene has CDR1 DFQATT and CDR2 SNEGSKA (reference sequence). CDR3 coding DNA: TGCAGTGCGAGCCCAGGGGGGATATTCTCTGGAAACACCATATATTTT. Protein: CSASPGGIFSGNTIYF.

This clonotype was recorded a few times. The rearrangement links TRBV6-1 to TRBJ1-4; a weak D match, TRBD1 (6 bases). Trimming cost V 6 bases and J 0 bases, with 20 bases left between them. This CDR3 region has 18 residues. Germline V lookup: CDR1 MNHNS, CDR2 SASEGT. CDR3 amino acids: CASRPSPGHSATNEKLFF. For the CDR3, the DNA is TGTGCCAGCAGACCCTCTCCGGGACATAGTGCAACTAATGAAAAACTGTTTTTT.

In DNA form, the CDR3 reads TGTGCCAGCAGCTCCCCAGCTTCCTACAATGAGCAGTTCTTC. Its protein is CASSSPASYNEQFF. This rearrangement joins TRBV7-2 to TRBJ2-1, with unresolved D. V lost 4 bases to trimming and J lost 1 base, with 8 bases between them. Germline CDR1 is SGHTA and CDR2 is FQGNSA. The length of the CDR3 is 14 residues.

This clonotype was seen repeatedly, ten times or more. V is TRBV4-3 and J is TRBJ2-2, with no clear D. CDR3 length: 16 amino acids. V was trimmed by 0 bases and J by 4 bases, leaving 12 bases between them. In germline, CDR1 is LGHNA, CDR2 YSLEER. The CDR3 loop is CASSQDGGSRTGELFF. The CDR3 DNA reads TGCGCCAGCAGCCAAGATGGCGGATCACGCACCGGGGAGCTGTTTTTT.

This clonotype was counted between two and nine times. The V gene is TRBV3-1, the J gene TRBJ2-1, with 8 bases fitting TRBD2. The CDR3 totals 15 residues. CDR1 is LGHDT, CDR2 YNNKEL, per germline (reference sequence). With 5 bases clipped from V and 4 bases from J, the junction kept 7 bases outside the gene matches. The CDR3 sequence: CASSYTGTRYNEQFF. The DNA of the CDR3 is TGTGCCAGCAGCTACACCGGGACTAGGTACAATGAGCAGTTCTTC.

Many counts were recorded for this clonotype. For the CDR3, the DNA is TGCAGTGCGGATGACCAGGGGTTTCGTACTGAAGCTTTCTTT. Residues: CSADDQGFRTEAFF. This chain joins TRBV20-1 and TRBJ1-1, with a weak D call TRBD1 (6 bases). CDR1 and CDR2 (germline): DFQATT, SNEGSKA (reference sequence). The CDR3 is made up of 14 amino acids. The V end lost 6 bases, the J end lost 5 bases, and 19 bases lay between the germline ends.